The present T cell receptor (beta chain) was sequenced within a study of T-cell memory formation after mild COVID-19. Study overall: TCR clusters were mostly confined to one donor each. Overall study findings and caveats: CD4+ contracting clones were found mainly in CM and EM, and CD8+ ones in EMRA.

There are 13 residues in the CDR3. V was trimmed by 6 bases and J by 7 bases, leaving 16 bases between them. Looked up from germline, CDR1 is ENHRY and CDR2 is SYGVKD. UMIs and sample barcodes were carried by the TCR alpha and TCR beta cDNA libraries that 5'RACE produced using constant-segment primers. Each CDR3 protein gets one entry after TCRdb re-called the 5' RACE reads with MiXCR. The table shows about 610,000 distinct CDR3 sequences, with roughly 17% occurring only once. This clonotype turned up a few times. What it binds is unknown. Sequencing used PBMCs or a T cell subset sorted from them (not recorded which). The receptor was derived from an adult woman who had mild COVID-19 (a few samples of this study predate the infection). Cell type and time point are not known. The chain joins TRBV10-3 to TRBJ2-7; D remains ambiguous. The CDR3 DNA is TGTGCCATCAGGACGGGTAGCCCCCCTGAGCAGTACTTC. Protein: CAIRTGSPPEQYF.